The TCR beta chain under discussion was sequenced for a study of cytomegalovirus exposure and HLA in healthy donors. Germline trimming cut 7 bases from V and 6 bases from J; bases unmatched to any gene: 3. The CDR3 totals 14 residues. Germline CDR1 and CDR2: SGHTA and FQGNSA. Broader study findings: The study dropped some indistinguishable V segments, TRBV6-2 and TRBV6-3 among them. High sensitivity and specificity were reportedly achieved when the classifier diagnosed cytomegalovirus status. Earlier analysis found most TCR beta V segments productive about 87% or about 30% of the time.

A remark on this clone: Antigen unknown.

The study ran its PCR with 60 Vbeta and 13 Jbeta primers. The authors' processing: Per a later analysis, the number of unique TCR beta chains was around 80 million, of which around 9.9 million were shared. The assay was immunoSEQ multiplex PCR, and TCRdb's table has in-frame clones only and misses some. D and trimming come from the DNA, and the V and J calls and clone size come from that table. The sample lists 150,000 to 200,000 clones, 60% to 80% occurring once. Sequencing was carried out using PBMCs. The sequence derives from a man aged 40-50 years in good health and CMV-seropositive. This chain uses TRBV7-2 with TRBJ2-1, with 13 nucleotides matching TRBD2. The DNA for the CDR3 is TGTGCCAGCATCCGGACTAGCGGGGGCAATGAGCAGTTCTTC. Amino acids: CASIRTSGGNEQFF.